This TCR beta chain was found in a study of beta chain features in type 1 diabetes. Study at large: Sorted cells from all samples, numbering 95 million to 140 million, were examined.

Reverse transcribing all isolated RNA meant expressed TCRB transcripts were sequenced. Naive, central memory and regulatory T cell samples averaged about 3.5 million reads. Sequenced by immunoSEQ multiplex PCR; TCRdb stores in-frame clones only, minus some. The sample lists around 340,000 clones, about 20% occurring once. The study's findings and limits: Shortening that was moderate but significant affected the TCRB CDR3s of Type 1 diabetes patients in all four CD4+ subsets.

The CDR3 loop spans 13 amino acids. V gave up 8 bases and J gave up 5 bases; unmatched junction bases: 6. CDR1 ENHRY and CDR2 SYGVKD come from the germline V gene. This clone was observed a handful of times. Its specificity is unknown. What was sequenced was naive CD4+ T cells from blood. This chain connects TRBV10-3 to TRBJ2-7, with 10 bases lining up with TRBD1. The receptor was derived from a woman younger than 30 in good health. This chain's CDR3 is CAIWGQGIHEQYF. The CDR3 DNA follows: TGTGCCATCTGGGGACAGGGGATACACGAGCAGTACTTC.